This is a list of T cell receptor beta chains from one sample in a study of CXCR3-negative and CXCR3-positive naive CD8 T cells. Reprocessing the 5' RACE reads, TCRdb reports a single entry for every CDR3 protein and omits DNA. The listing records approximately 39,000 distinct CDR3 sequences. Sequences were obtained from memory CD8+ T cells from blood. These receptors all stem from a human donor in good health. Some clones in this sample may be carry-over from other donors' samples. CDR3s include the opening cysteine and the closing phenylalanine or tryptophan. The order of the fields is V gene, J gene, clone size, CDR3 protein. Only some rows state a clone size, as once, few, many or a class for expanded clones.

V: TRBV4-3; J: TRBJ2-7; size: NA; CDR3: CASSQDYTSGSYEQYF
V: TRBV7-2; J: TRBJ2-3; size: NA; CDR3: CASSFVPVGGTDTQYF
V: TRBV20-1; J: TRBJ1-4; size: NA; CDR3: CSASGQEPQPNEKLFF
V: TRBV28; J: TRBJ2-1; size: NA; CDR3: CASSSATGTSGYNEQFF
V: TRBV28; J: TRBJ2-3; size: NA; CDR3: CASSLLGEILIEDTQYF
V: TRBV30; J: TRBJ1-2; size: NA; CDR3: CAWSGIGGNYGYTF
V: TRBV7-3; J: TRBJ2-2; size: NA; CDR3: CASSFQGTGELFF
V: TRBV12-3/TRBV12-4; J: TRBJ2-7; size: NA; CDR3: CASREEAYEQYF
V: TRBV24-1; J: TRBJ1-5; size: NA; CDR3: CATSETANQPQHF
V: TRBV6-6; J: TRBJ2-5; size: NA; CDR3: CASSYLGTATKETQYF
V: TRBV29-1; J: TRBJ2-7; size: NA; CDR3: CSVDELGEQYF
V: TRBV24-1; J: TRBJ2-1; size: NA; CDR3: CATGGLRNSFDNEQFF
V: TRBV27; J: TRBJ2-7; size: NA; CDR3: CASRVVGASYEQYF
V: TRBV29-1; J: TRBJ2-7; size: medium-sized; CDR3: CSVEDPGTGIYEQYF
V: TRBV20-1; J: TRBJ2-7; size: NA; CDR3: CSAEPSIAYEQYF
V: TRBV12-3/TRBV12-4; J: TRBJ1-5; size: NA; CDR3: CASSLMRSGDQPQHF
V: TRBV12-3/TRBV12-4; J: TRBJ1-5; size: NA; CDR3: CASRDGNQPQHF
V: TRBV9; J: TRBJ2-7; size: NA; CDR3: CASSVGPTYEQYF
V: TRBV28; J: TRBJ1-4; size: NA; CDR3: CASSFRDREYEKLFF
V: TRBV15; J: TRBJ1-5; size: NA; CDR3: CATSRPPGPLGNRQPQHF
V: TRBV20-1; J: TRBJ2-3; size: NA; CDR3: CSYDSTDTQYF
V: TRBV28; J: TRBJ2-7; size: NA; CDR3: CASTMTSGTTYEQYF
V: TRBV5-1; J: TRBJ2-3; size: NA; CDR3: CASSFTSGALDTQYF
V: TRBV6-2/TRBV6-3; J: TRBJ1-1; size: NA; CDR3: CASSSIRTPVTEAFF
V: TRBV4-2; J: TRBJ2-5; size: NA; CDR3: CASTNYLPGQQETQYF
V: TRBV7-7; J: TRBJ2-5; size: NA; CDR3: CASSSTPVGTETQYF
V: TRBV24-1; J: TRBJ2-5; size: NA; CDR3: CASLQGTLLQYF
V: TRBV29-1; J: TRBJ2-7; size: NA; CDR3: CSETRAGHSSYEQYF
V: TRBV28; J: TRBJ2-7; size: NA; CDR3: CASSEGGDEQYF
V: TRBV4-3; J: TRBJ2-7; size: NA; CDR3: CASSQVSGGLYEQYF
V: TRBV27; J: TRBJ2-4; size: NA; CDR3: CASRGASIQYF
V: TRBV7-7; J: TRBJ2-2; size: NA; CDR3: CASSLGLLSGGPKMNTGELFF
V: TRBV6-5; J: TRBJ2-7; size: NA; CDR3: CASSQLPGQGYEQYF
V: TRBV14; J: TRBJ2-7; size: NA; CDR3: CASSQGYNSYEQYF
V: TRBV6-5; J: TRBJ1-4; size: NA; CDR3: CASSTIQNSLNEKLFF
V: TRBV27; J: TRBJ2-7; size: NA; CDR3: CASSLQGTYEQYF
V: TRBV29-1; J: TRBJ1-1; size: NA; CDR3: CSVASWQGLTEAFF
V: TRBV7-7; J: TRBJ2-5; size: NA; CDR3: CASSDQGAGETQYF
V: TRBV2; J: TRBJ2-1; size: NA; CDR3: CASRSQGWSMDNEQFF
V: TRBV7-3; J: TRBJ2-2; size: NA; CDR3: CASSLYPGTANTGELFF
V: TRBV6-4; J: TRBJ2-1; size: NA; CDR3: CASSSSSGSYNEQFF
V: TRBV5-1; J: TRBJ2-7; size: NA; CDR3: CASGPRAQPGDEQYF
V: TRBV20-1; J: TRBJ1-2; size: NA; CDR3: CSARDLQAYGYTF
V: TRBV7-6; J: TRBJ2-4; size: NA; CDR3: CASSLGARGSLAKNIQYF
V: TRBV6-5; J: TRBJ2-7; size: NA; CDR3: CASSYGGTAYEQYF
V: TRBV7-6; J: TRBJ2-2; size: NA; CDR3: CASSRPDEGQLNTGELFF
V: TRBV24-1; J: TRBJ2-6; size: NA; CDR3: CATSGGRQSGANVLTF
V: TRBV5-8; J: TRBJ2-1; size: NA; CDR3: CASSQGLAGGPSYNEQFF
V: TRBV12-3/TRBV12-4; J: TRBJ1-1; size: NA; CDR3: CASSQDPGVPEAFF
V: TRBV21-1; J: TRBJ2-5; size: NA; CDR3: CASSNPLETQYF
V: TRBV29-1; J: TRBJ2-1; size: NA; CDR3: CSVGLAGDLYNEQFF
V: TRBV12-5; J: TRBJ1-2; size: NA; CDR3: CASGLGHLGGYTF
V: TRBV27; J: TRBJ1-1; size: NA; CDR3: CASSPWENTEAFF
V: TRBV20-1; J: TRBJ1-2; size: NA; CDR3: CSAKGAGEDIGYTF
V: TRBV21-1; J: TRBJ1-1; size: NA; CDR3: CASSAGGGAEAFF
V: TRBV10-3; J: TRBJ2-5; size: NA; CDR3: CAISEFDSQETQYF
V: TRBV7-2; J: TRBJ2-1; size: NA; CDR3: CASSPGNEQFF
V: TRBV5-1; J: TRBJ2-3; size: NA; CDR3: CASSLVVTDTQYF
V: TRBV25-1; J: TRBJ1-2; size: medium-sized; CDR3: CASSRGTPEHGYTF